A selection of T cell receptor beta chains follows, all from one sample in a study of T cells in Graves' hyperthyroidism and ophthalmopathy. TCRdb called the multiplex PCR reads again in MiXCR, with one record for every CDR3 protein. The data show roughly 380,000 distinct CDR3 sequences, 14% seen once. Material: blood. The origin of the receptors is an older woman with Graves' hyperthyroidism. CDR3s include the opening cysteine and the closing phenylalanine or tryptophan. The D gene is left open where the match is weak. The listing skips clone size in some rows; elsewhere it reads once, few, many or a size class.

>NA|NA|TRBJ2-7|TRBV5-1
CASRDLDEQYF
TGCGCCAGCAGGGACTTGGACGAGCAGTACTTC
>NA|NA|TRBJ1-6|TRBV19
CASSMGGIGVNSPLHF
TGTGCCAGTAGTATGGGGGGAATCGGCGTGAATTCACCCCTCCACTTT
>NA|NA|TRBJ2-5|TRBV20-1
CSARDRLGGETQYF
TGCAGTGCTAGAGATCGGTTGGGGGGAGAGACCCAGTACTTC
>NA|NA|TRBJ2-5|TRBV5-1
CASSTRLQETQYF
TGCGCCAGCAGCACTCGTCTTCAAGAGACCCAGTACTTC
>TRBD2|NA|TRBJ2-2|TRBV12-3/TRBV12-4
CASSPGLAGTNTGELFF
TGTGCCAGCTCACCCGGACTAGCGGGAACGAACACCGGGGAGCTGTTTTTT
>NA|few|TRBJ1-5|TRBV5-6
CASSLGRFSNQPQHF
TGTGCCAGCAGCCTAGGGCGGTTTAGCAATCAGCCCCAGCATTTT
>NA|few|TRBJ2-7|TRBV15
CATSSQQGSSYEQYF
TGTGCCACCAGCAGTCAACAGGGTTCCTCCTACGAGCAGTACTTC
>TRBD2|NA|TRBJ2-3|TRBV20-1
CSALAGSMDTQYF
TGCAGTGCGCTAGCGGGGTCCATGGATACGCAGTATTTT
>NA|many|TRBJ2-1|TRBV5-1
CASSLANGGYNEQFF
TGCGCCAGCAGCTTGGCCAACGGAGGCTACAATGAGCAGTTCTTC
>NA|NA|TRBJ1-6|TRBV25-1
CASSEVGSSPLHF
TGTGCCAGCAGTGAAGTGGGGAGTTCACCCCTCCACTTT
>TRBD2|NA|TRBJ2-5|TRBV12-3/TRBV12-4
CASSITPGLGQETQYF
TGTGCCAGCAGCATAACCCCGGGACTAGGACAAGAGACCCAGTACTTC
>TRBD2|many|TRBJ2-7|TRBV7-8
CASRTRSSYEQYF
TGTGCCTCTAGGACTAGAAGCTCCTACGAGCAGTACTTC
>TRBD1|few|TRBJ2-3|TRBV4-1
CASSQEQGVERGDTQYF
TGCGCCAGCAGCCAAGAGCAGGGGGTCGAACGAGGAGATACGCAGTATTTT
>NA|NA|TRBJ2-1|TRBV19
CASSTLGGENNEQFF
TGTGCCAGTAGTACCCTAGGGGGAGAGAACAATGAGCAGTTCTTC
>TRBD2|many|TRBJ2-7|TRBV11-2
CASSLEPGTSGSKYF
TGTGCCAGCAGCTTAGAGCCCGGGACTAGCGGGAGTAAATACTTC